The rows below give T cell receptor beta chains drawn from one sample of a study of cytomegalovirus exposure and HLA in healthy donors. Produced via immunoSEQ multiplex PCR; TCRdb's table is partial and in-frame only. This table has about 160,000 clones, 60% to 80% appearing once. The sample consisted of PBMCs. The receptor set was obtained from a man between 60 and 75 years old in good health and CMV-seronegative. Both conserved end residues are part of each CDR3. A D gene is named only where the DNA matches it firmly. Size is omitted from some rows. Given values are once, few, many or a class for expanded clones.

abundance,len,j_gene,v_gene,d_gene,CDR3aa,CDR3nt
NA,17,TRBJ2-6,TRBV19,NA,CASSRRGDRAGANVLTF,TGTGCCAGTAGTAGGAGGGGTGACAGGGCTGGGGCCAACGTCCTGACTTTC
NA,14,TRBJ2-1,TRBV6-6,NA,CASSYPAGTYEQFF,TGTGCCAGCAGTTACCCTGCGGGGACGTATGAGCAGTTCTTC
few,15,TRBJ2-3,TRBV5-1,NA,CASSLENRYTDTQYF,TGCGCCAGCAGCTTGGAGAACAGATACACAGATACGCAGTATTTT
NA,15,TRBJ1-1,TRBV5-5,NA,CASSSLRESGTEAFF,TGTGCCAGCAGCTCCCTCCGGGAAAGCGGCACTGAAGCTTTCTTT
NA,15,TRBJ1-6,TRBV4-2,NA,CASSQEGQRDSPLHF,TGTGCCAGCAGCCAAGAAGGACAGAGAGATTCACCCCTCCACTTT
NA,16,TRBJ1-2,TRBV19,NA,CATRPAAGALNYGYTF,TGTGCCACCCGACCTGCGGCAGGGGCCCTTAACTATGGCTACACCTTC
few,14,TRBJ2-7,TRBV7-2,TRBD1,CASSRTGNSYEQYF,TGTGCCAGCAGTCGGACAGGAAACTCCTACGAGCAGTACTTC
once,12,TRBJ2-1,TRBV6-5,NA,CASRTGSGEQFF,TGTGCCAGCAGAACAGGGTCGGGTGAGCAGTTCTTC
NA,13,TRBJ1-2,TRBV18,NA,CASSPEGRYGYTF,TGTGCCAGCTCACCAGAGGGCCGCTATGGCTACACCTTC
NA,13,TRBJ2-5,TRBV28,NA,CASGGGAAETQYF,TGTGCCAGCGGAGGGGGCGCGGCGGAGACCCAGTACTTC
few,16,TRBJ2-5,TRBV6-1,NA,CASSEGVAGYLRGQYF,TGTGCCAGCAGTGAAGGGGTGGCAGGCTACCTACGGGGGCAGTACTTC
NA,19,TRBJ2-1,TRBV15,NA,CATSRAIRVGPGRYNEQFF,TGTGCCACCAGCAGAGCTATCAGGGTGGGCCCGGGTCGTTACAATGAGCAGTTCTTC
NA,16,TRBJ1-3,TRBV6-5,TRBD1,CASSSQGVRSGNTIYF,TGTGCCAGCAGTTCCCAGGGGGTACGCTCTGGAAACACCATATATTTT
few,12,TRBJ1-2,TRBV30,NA,CAWSVRGGGYTF,TGTGCCTGGAGTGTACGGGGGGGCGGCTACACCTTC
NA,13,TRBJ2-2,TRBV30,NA,CAWSGTSTGELFF,TGTGCCTGGAGTGGGACTTCCACCGGGGAGCTGTTTTTT
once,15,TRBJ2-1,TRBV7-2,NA,CASSLLWAIGGEQFF,TGTGCCAGCAGCTTACTGTGGGCGATTGGGGGGGAGCAGTTCTTC
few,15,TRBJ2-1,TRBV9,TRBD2,CASSPRGGGYNEQFF,TGTGCCAGCAGCCCCCGGGGGGGAGGATACAATGAGCAGTTCTTC
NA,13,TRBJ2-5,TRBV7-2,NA,CASSLDAGKTQYF,TGTGCCAGCAGCTTAGATGCGGGAAAGACCCAGTACTTC
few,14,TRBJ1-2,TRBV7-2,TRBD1,CASSLGGTADGYTF,TGTGCCAGCAGCTTAGGAGGGACAGCCGACGGCTACACCTTC
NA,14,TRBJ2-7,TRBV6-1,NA,CASTDPNNSYEQYF,TGTGCCAGCACCGATCCGAACAACTCCTACGAGCAGTACTTC
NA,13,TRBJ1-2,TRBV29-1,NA,CSPLSSGNYGYTF,TGCAGCCCCCTGTCCTCAGGGAACTATGGCTACACCTTC
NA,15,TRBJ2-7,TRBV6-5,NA,CASSYSRTDNYEQYF,TGTGCCAGCAGTTACTCGAGGACAGATAACTACGAGCAGTACTTC
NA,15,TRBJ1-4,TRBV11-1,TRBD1,CASSPQGATNEKLFF,TGTGCCAGCAGCCCACAGGGGGCGACTAATGAAAAACTGTTTTTT
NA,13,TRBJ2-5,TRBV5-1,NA,CASSQGSRETQYF,TGCGCCAGCAGTCAGGGCAGCCGGGAGACCCAGTACTTC
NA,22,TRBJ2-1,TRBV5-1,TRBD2,CASSWRRILGTSGGNSYNEQFF,TGCGCCAGCAGCTGGAGAAGAATTTTAGGGACTAGCGGGGGGAACTCCTACAATGAGCAGTTCTTC
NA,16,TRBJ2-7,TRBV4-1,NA,CASSQVDGQISYEQYF,TGCGCCAGCAGCCAAGTTGATGGACAGATCTCCTACGAGCAGTACTTC
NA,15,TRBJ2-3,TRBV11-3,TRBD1,CASSRGQGHTDTQYF,TGTGCCAGCAGCCGTGGACAGGGCCACACAGATACGCAGTATTTT
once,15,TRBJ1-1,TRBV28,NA,CASSFQGLSLTEAFF,TGTGCCAGCAGTTTCCAGGGGCTCTCTCTAACTGAAGCTTTCTTT
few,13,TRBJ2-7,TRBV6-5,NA,CASSYSYSYEQYF,TGTGCCAGCAGTTACTCGTACAGCTACGAGCAGTACTTC
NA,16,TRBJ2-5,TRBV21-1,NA,CASSKRDRGKQETQYF,TGTGCCAGCAGCAAACGGGACAGGGGAAAACAAGAGACCCAGTACTTC
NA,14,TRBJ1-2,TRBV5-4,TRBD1,CASSPNRGAYGYTF,TGTGCCAGCAGCCCTAACAGGGGGGCCTATGGCTACACCTTC
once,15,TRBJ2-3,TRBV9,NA,CASSVAPGSTDTQYF,TGTGCCAGCAGCGTAGCCCCGGGGAGCACAGATACGCAGTATTTT
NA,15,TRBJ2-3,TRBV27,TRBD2,CASKYGLAGANTQYF,TGTGCCAGCAAGTACGGACTAGCGGGAGCGAATACGCAGTATTTT
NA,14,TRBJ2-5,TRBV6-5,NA,CASSMGQFRETQYF,TGTGCCAGCAGTATGGGACAATTTAGAGAGACCCAGTACTTC
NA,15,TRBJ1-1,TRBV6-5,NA,CASSYGGALNTEAFF,TGTGCCAGCAGTTACGGAGGAGCCTTGAACACTGAAGCTTTCTTT
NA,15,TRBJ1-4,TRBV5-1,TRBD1,CASSRDRGKDEKLFF,TGCGCCAGCAGCCGCGACAGGGGTAAGGATGAAAAACTGTTTTTT
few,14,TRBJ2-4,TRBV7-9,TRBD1,CASSPGDSVDIQYF,TGTGCCAGCAGCCCCGGGGACAGCGTCGACATTCAGTACTTC
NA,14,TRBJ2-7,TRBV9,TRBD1,CASSARQGPYEQYF,TGTGCCAGCAGCGCCAGACAGGGTCCTTACGAGCAGTACTTC
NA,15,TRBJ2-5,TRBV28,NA,CASGLAGALEATQYF,TGTGCCAGCGGACTGGCGGGGGCTTTGGAAGCGACCCAGTACTTC
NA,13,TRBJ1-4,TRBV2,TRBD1,CAIDGGQGALLFF,TGTGCCATTGATGGCGGACAGGGTGCCCTACTGTTTTTT
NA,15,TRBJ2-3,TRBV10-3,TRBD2,CAISVNGGAGDTQYF,TGTGCCATCAGTGTTAACGGGGGGGCAGGAGATACGCAGTATTTT
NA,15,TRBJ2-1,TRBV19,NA,CASSSQGGSYNEQFF,TGTGCCAGTAGTAGCCAGGGAGGCTCCTACAATGAGCAGTTCTTC
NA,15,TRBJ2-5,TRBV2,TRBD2,CASSEGLAGTETQYF,TGTGCCAGCAGTGAAGGACTAGCGGGAACCGAGACCCAGTACTTC
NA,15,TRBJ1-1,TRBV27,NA,CASSSPGGGATEAFF,TGTGCCAGCAGTTCCCCCGGGGGGGGTGCCACTGAAGCTTTCTTT
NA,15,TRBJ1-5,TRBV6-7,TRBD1,CASSYPTGSDQPQHF,TGTGCCAGCAGTTACCCGACAGGGTCAGATCAGCCCCAGCATTTT
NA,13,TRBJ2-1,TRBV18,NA,CASSPQTSNEQFF,TGTGCCAGCTCACCACAGACTTCGAATGAGCAGTTCTTC
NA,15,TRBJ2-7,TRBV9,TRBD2,CASSVGAGRAYEQYF,TGTGCCAGCAGCGTCGGAGCCGGGAGGGCCTACGAGCAGTACTTC
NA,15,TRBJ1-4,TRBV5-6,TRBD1,CASRLTGTGDEKLFF,TGTGCCAGCAGGCTCACGGGGACAGGGGACGAAAAACTGTTTTTT
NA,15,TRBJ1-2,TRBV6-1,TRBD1,CASIPSTGQGNGYTF,TGTGCCAGCATTCCAAGCACGGGACAGGGGAATGGCTACACCTTC
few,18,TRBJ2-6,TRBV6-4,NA,CASSDFNRVYAGANVLTF,TGTGCCAGCAGTGACTTTAACAGGGTGTACGCTGGGGCCAACGTCCTGACTTTC
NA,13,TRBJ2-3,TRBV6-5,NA,CASSPLLALTQYF,TGTGCCAGCAGTCCCCTTCTAGCGCTTACGCAGTATTTT
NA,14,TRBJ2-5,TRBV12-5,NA,CASGLDTAQETQYF,TGTGCTAGTGGTTTGGATACAGCTCAAGAGACCCAGTACTTC
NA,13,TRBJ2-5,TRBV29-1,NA,CSVFLPPAETQYF,TGCAGCGTTTTTCTACCCCCCGCAGAGACCCAGTACTTC
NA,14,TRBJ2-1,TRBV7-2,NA,CASSLVGDYNEQFF,TGTGCCAGCAGCTTAGTCGGGGACTACAATGAGCAGTTCTTC
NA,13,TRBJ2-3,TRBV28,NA,CASSLKRSDTQYF,TGTGCCAGCAGTTTAAAGAGATCAGATACGCAGTATTTT